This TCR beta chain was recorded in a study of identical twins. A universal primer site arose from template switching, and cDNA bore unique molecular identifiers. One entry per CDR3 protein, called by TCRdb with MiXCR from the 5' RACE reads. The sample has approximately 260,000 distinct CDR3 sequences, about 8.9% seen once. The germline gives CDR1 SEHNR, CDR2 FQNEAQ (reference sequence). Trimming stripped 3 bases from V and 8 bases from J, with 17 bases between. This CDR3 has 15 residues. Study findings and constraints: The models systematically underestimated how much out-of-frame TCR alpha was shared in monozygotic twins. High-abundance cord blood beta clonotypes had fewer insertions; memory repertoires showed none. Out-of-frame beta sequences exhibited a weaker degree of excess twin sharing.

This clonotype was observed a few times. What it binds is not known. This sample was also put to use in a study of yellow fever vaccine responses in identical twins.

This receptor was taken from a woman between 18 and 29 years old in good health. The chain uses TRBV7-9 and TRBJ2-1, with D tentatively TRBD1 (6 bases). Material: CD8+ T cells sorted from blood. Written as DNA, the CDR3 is TGTGCCAGCAGCTTTACCGGATCACAGGGCCATGAGCAGTTCTTC. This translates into CASSFTGSQGHEQFF.